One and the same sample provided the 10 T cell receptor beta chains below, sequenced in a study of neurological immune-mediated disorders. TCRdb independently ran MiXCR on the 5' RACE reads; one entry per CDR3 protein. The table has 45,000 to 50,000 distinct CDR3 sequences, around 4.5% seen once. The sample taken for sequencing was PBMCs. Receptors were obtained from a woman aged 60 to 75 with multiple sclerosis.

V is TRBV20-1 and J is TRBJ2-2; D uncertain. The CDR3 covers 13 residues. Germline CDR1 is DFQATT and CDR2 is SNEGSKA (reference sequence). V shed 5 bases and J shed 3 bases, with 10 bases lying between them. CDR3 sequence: CSAPQTYTGELFF. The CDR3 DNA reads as TGCAGTGCTCCACAAACATACACCGGGGAGCTGTTTTTT.

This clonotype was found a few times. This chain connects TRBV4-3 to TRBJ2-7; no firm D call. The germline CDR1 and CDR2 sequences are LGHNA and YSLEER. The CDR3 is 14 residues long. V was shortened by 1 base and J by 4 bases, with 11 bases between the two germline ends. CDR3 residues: CASSQGKGQYEQYF. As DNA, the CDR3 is TGCGCCAGCAGCCAAGGAAAAGGGCAATACGAGCAGTACTTC.

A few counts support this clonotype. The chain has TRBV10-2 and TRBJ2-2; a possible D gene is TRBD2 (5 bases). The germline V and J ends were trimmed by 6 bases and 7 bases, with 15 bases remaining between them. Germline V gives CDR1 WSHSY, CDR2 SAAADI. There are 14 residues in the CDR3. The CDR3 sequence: CASRNLQRNGELFF. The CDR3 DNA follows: TGCGCCAGCAGAAACCTTCAGCGGAACGGGGAGCTGTTTTTT.

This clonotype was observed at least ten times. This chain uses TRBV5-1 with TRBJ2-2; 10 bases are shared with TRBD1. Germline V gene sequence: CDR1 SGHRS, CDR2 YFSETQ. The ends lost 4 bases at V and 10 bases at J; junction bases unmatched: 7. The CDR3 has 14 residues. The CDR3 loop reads CASSPRQGALELFF. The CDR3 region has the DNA TGCGCCAGCAGCCCCCGACAGGGGGCCCTGGAGCTGTTTTTT.

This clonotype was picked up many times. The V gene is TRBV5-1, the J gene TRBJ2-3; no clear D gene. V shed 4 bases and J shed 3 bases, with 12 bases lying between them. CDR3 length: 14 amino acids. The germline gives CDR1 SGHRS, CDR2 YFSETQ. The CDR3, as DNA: TGCGCCAGCAGCAGTGTGGCAGTAACAGATACGCAGTATTTT. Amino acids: CASSSVAVTDTQYF.

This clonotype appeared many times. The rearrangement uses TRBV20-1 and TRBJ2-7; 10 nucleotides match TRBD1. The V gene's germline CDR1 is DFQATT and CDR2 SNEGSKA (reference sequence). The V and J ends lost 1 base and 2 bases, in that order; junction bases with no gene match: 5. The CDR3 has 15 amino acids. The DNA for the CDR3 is TGCAGTGCTAGAGGCTTGGGGACAGGGGCCTACGAGCAGTACGTC. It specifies CSARGLGTGAYEQYV.

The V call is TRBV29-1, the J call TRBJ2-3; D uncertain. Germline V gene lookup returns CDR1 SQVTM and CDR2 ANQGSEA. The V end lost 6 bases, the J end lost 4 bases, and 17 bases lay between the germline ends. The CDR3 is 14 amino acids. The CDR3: CSVYHPPRADTQYF. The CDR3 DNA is TGCAGCGTCTACCACCCCCCTAGGGCAGATACGCAGTATTTT.

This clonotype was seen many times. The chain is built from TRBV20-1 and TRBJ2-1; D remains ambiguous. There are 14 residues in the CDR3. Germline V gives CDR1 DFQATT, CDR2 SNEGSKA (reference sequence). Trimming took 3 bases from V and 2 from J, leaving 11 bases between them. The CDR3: CSASRRVPYNEQFF. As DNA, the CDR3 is TGCAGTGCTAGCCGTCGGGTTCCCTACAATGAGCAGTTCTTC.

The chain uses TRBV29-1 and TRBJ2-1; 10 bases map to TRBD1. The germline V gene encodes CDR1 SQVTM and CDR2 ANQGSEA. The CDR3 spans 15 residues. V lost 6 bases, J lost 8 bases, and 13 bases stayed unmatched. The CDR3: CSVSGTGAIWDEQFF. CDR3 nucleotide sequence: TGCAGCGTATCCGGGACAGGGGCGATCTGGGATGAGCAGTTCTTC.

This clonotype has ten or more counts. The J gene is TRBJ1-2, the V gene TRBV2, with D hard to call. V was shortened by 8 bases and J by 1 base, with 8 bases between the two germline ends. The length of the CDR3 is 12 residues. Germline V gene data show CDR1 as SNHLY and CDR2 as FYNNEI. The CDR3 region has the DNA TGTGCCAGCGGGCAAAATAACTATGGCTACACCTTC. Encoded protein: CASGQNNYGYTF. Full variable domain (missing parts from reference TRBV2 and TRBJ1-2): EPEVTQTPSHQVTQMGQEVILRCVPISNHLYFYWYRQILGQKVEFLVSFYNNEISEKSEIFDDQFSVERPDGSNFTLKIRSTKLEDSAMYFCASGQNNYGYTFGSGTRLTVV.